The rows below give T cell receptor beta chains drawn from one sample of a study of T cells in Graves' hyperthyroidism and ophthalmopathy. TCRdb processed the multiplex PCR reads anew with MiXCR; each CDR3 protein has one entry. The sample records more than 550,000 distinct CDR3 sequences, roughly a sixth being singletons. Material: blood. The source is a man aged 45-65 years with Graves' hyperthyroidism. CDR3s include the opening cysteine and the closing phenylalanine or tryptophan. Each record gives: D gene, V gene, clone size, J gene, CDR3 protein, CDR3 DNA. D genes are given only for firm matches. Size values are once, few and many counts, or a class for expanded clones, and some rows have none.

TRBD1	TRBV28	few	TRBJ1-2	CASSSTGLQFRGYTF	TGTGCCAGCAGTTCGACAGGGCTTCAGTTCCGTGGCTACACCTTC
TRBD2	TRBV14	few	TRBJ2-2	CASSQEFGGRYTGELFF	TGTGCCAGCAGCCAAGAATTCGGCGGGAGGTACACCGGGGAGCTGTTTTTT
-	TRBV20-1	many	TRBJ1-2	CSARRSNYGYTF	TGCAGTGCTAGACGCAGTAACTATGGCTACACCTTC
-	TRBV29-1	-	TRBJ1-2	CSVEDFVRGYTF	TGCAGCGTTGAAGACTTCGTCCGGGGCTACACCTTC
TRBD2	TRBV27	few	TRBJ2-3	CASSSLTSGRVAGTDTQYF	TGTGCCAGCAGTTCCTTAACTAGCGGGAGAGTTGCGGGCACAGATACGCAGTATTTT
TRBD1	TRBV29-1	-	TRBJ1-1	CSVATGRMLEAFF	TGCAGCGTTGCGACAGGGAGGATGTTGGAAGCTTTCTTT
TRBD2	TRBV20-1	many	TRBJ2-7	CSAPGLAGDEQYF	TGCAGTGCCCCGGGACTAGCGGGAGACGAGCAGTACTTC
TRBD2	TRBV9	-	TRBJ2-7	CASSLGLAGAPEQYF	TGTGCCAGCAGCCTGGGACTAGCGGGAGCCCCCGAGCAGTACTTC
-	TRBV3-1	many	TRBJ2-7	CASSQVDSEQYF	TGTGCCAGCAGCCAAGTCGATTCCGAGCAGTACTTC
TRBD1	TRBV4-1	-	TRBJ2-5	CASSYTWTGVQETQYF	TGCGCCAGCAGTTACACTTGGACAGGAGTCCAAGAGACCCAGTACTTC
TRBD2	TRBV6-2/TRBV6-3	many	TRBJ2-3	CASSAHSVGLAEDTDTQYF	TGTGCCAGCAGTGCCCACTCAGTCGGACTAGCGGAGGACACAGATACGCAGTATTTT
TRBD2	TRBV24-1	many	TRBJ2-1	CATSEPSGSSYNEQFF	TGTGCCACCAGTGAACCCAGCGGGAGCTCCTACAATGAGCAGTTCTTC
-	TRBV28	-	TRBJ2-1	CASSLGSYKFF	TGTGCCAGCAGTTTAGGGAGTTATAAGTTCTTC
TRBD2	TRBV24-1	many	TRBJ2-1	CATSDTAGTSYNEQFF	TGTGCCACCAGTGATACCGCCGGGACTAGCTACAATGAGCAGTTCTTC
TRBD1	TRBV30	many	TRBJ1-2	CAWSYGAGGDGYTF	TGTGCCTGGAGTTACGGGGCAGGGGGCGATGGCTACACCTTC
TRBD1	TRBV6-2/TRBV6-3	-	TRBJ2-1	CASSGDRAGEQFF	TGTGCCAGCTCCGGGGACAGGGCCGGTGAGCAGTTCTTC
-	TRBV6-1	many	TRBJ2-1	CASSYVGDEQFF	TGTGCCAGCAGTTATGTAGGTGATGAGCAGTTCTTC